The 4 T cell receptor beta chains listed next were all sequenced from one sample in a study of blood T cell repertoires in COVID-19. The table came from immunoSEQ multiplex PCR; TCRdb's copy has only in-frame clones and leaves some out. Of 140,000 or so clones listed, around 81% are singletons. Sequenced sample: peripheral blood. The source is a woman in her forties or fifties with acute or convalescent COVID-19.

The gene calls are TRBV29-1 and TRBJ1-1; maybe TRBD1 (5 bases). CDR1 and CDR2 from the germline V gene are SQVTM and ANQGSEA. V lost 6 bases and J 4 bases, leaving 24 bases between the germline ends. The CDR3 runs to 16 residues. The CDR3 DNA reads TGCAGCGTCGCCGGGACTGCACCCAGTTGGGGCACTGAAGCTTTCTTT. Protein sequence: CSVAGTAPSWGTEAFF.

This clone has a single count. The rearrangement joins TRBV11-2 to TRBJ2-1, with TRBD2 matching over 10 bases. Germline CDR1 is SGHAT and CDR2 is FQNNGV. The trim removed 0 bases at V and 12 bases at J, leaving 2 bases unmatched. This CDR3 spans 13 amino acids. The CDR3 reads CASSLDTSGVQFF. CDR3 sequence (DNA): TGTGCCAGCAGCTTAGATACTAGCGGGGTGCAGTTCTTC.

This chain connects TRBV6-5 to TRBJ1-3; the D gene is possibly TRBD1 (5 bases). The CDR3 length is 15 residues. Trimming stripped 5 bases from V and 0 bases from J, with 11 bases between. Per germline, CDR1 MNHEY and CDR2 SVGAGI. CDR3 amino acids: CASSPQGVSGNTIYF. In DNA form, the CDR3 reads TGTGCCAGCAGTCCCCAAGGGGTCTCTGGAAACACCATATATTTT.

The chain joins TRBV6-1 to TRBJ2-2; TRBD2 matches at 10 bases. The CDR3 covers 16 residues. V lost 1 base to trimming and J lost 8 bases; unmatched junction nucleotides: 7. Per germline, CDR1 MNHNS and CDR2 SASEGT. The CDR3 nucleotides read TGTGCCAGCAGTGAAGGGCTAGCGGGGGCCGGGGGGGAGCTGTTTTTT. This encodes CASSEGLAGAGGELFF.